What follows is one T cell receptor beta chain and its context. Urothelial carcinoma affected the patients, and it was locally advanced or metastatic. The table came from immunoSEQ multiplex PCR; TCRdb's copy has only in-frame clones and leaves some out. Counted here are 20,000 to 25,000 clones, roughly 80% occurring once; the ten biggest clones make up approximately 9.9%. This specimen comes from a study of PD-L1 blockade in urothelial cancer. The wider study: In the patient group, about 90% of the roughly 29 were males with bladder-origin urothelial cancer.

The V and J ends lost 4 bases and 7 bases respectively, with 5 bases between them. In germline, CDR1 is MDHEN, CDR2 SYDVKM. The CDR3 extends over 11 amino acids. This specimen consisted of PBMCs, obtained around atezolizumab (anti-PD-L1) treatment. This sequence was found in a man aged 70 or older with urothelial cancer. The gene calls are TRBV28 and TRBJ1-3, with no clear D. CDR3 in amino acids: CASSSGNTIYF. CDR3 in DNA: TGTGCCAGCAGTTCCGGGAACACCATATATTTT.